What follows are 23 T cell receptor beta chains derived from one specimen sequenced in a study of T cell changes during pregnancy in multiple sclerosis. Clones were sequenced by immunoSEQ multiplex PCR, and TCRdb holds only the in-frame ones, with some missing. The table lists some 97,000 clones, approximately 94% of them singletons. Sequenced here: peripheral blood, sampled before pregnancy. These receptors were taken from a female donor with multiple sclerosis, enrolled in a pregnancy study.

The gene calls are TRBV19 and TRBJ2-7, with 12 bases lining up with TRBD2. The germline CDR1 and CDR2 sequences are LNHDA and SQIVND (reference sequence). The CDR3 contains 16 residues. Trimming removed 5 bases from V and 4 bases from J; junction bases left unmatched: 9. This CDR3 reads CASSPSSGRASYEQYF. The CDR3 region has the DNA TGTGCCAGTAGTCCATCTAGCGGGAGGGCCTCATACGAGCAGTACTTC.

The genes are TRBV7-6 and TRBJ1-4; D ambiguous. Deletions cut 1 base from V and 7 bases from J, with 10 bases between. The length of the CDR3 is 14 residues. Germline-derived CDR1 and CDR2 are SGHVS and FNYEAQ. This CDR3 reads CASSLGGFSEKLFF. The CDR3 DNA follows: TGTGCCAGCAGCTTAGGCGGTTTTAGTGAAAAACTGTTTTTT.

This rearrangement joins TRBV19 to TRBJ1-4; D perhaps matches TRBD1 (5 bases). The germline V gene has CDR1 LNHDA and CDR2 SQIVND (reference sequence). The germline V and J ends were trimmed by 5 bases and 0 bases, with 10 bases remaining between them. There are 15 residues in the CDR3. The CDR3 region is CASSWGVATNEKLFF. In DNA, the CDR3 is TGTGCCAGTAGTTGGGGCGTTGCAACTAATGAAAAACTGTTTTTT. The full variable domain, rest sourced from reference TRBV19 and TRBJ1-4, is DGGITQSPKYLFRKEGQNVTLSCEQNLNHDAMYWYRQDPGQGLRLIYYSQIVNDFQKGDIAEGYSVSREKKESFPLTVTSAQKNPTAFYLCASSWGVATNEKLFFGSGTQLSVL.

This chain connects TRBV2 to TRBJ2-7, with TRBD2 as a possible D gene (6 bases). The ends were cut back, 6 bases at V and 2 bases at J, with 11 bases in the middle. The CDR3 length is 13 residues. The germline CDR1 and CDR2 sequences are SNHLY and FYNNEI. The CDR3 DNA sequence: TGTGCCAGCAGGGGGGTAGCGGCCTACGAGCAGTACTTC. This gives the protein CASRGVAAYEQYF.

This clone is a singleton in its sample. J is TRBJ2-1 and V is TRBV29-1; 14 bases are a match to TRBD2. The CDR3 spans 19 residues. The V gene end was trimmed by 4 bases and the J gene end by 5 bases; junction bases not matched to a gene: 16. The germline V gene has CDR1 SQVTM and CDR2 ANQGSEA. CDR3 DNA: TGCAGCGTTGGGTTGGGGACTAGCGGGAGAGTACAAGGGAACAATGAGCAGTTCTTC. It encodes CSVGLGTSGRVQGNNEQFF.

This rearrangement joins TRBV19 to TRBJ1-1; D possibly corresponds to TRBD1 (6 bases). Germline V gene data show CDR1 as LNHDA and CDR2 as SQIVND (reference sequence). Between the trimmed V and J ends, which lost 3 bases and 8 bases, there was a span of 13 bases. This CDR3 has 13 residues. CDR3 residues: CASSMWDTDEAFF. CDR3 nucleotides: TGTGCCAGTAGTATGTGGGACACAGACGAAGCTTTCTTT.

This chain connects TRBV10-3 to TRBJ2-7; TRBD1 matches 9 bases. The germline gives CDR1 ENHRY, CDR2 SYGVKD. This CDR3 has 15 residues. V lost 5 bases and J lost 5; bases outside the gene matches: 10. The CDR3 bases are TGTGCCATCAGTCCTACGGGACAGGGTATGAACGAGCAGTACTTC. Its protein is CAISPTGQGMNEQYF.

The chain joins TRBV6-5 to TRBJ2-3; 13 bases map to TRBD2. With 7 bases clipped from V and 9 bases from J, the junction kept 7 bases outside the gene matches. This CDR3 spans 14 amino acids. The germline CDR1 and CDR2 sequences are MNHEY and SVGAGI. The CDR3 coding sequence is TGTGCCAGCACCCCAGGACTAGCGGGAGAAACGCAGTATTTT. Its translation is CASTPGLAGETQYF.

The rearrangement uses TRBV6-6 and TRBJ2-7, with TRBD2 identical over 7 bases. The CDR3 is 14 amino acids. The germline gives CDR1 MNHNY, CDR2 SVGAGI (reference sequence). Trimming took 7 bases from V and 0 from J; bases not matched to a gene: 6. The CDR3 DNA is TGTGCCAGCACCGCAGCGGGAAACTCCTACGAGCAGTACTTC. It specifies CASTAAGNSYEQYF.

CDR3 nucleotides: TGTGCCAGCAGGGAGGGGGGGGGATACGGCTACACCTTC. This sequence encodes CASREGGGYGYTF. The chain combines TRBV7-3 with TRBJ1-2; the D gene is possibly TRBD1 (6 bases). The CDR3 is made up of 13 amino acids. V lost 6 bases, J lost 8 bases, and 16 bases lay in between. CDR1 is SGHTA, CDR2 FQGTGA, per germline.

DNA of the CDR3: TGCGCCAGCAGCTTACGACAGGAGACGAACACCGGGGAGCTGTTTTTT. As protein: CASSLRQETNTGELFF. This chain joins TRBV5-1 and TRBJ2-2, with D possibly TRBD1 on 6 matching bases. V lost 2 bases and J 0 bases, leaving 11 bases between the germline ends. Germline V gives CDR1 SGHRS, CDR2 YFSETQ. The CDR3 sequence is 16 residues long.

This clone came up once. The gene calls are TRBV28 and TRBJ2-3; D call uncertain. Germline V gene lookup returns CDR1 MDHEN and CDR2 SYDVKM. V lost 6 bases and J lost 3, with 4 bases in between. The CDR3 covers 11 residues. The CDR3 DNA sequence: TGTGCCAGCAGCCGGACAGATACGCAGTATTTT. This translates into CASSRTDTQYF.

This chain connects TRBV19 to TRBJ2-7, with 9 bases lining up with TRBD1. J was trimmed by 4 bases and V by 2 bases; bases with no gene match: 6. CDR1 and CDR2 from the germline V gene are LNHDA and SQIVND (reference sequence). The CDR3 contains 15 residues. As DNA, the CDR3 is TGTGCCAGTAGTATACCCACAGGGGGCTCGTACGAGCAGTACTTC. Residues: CASSIPTGGSYEQYF.

The gene calls are TRBV7-2 and TRBJ2-7; D is undetermined. CDR3 length: 15 amino acids. Trimming took 0 bases from V and 3 from J, leaving 12 bases between them. Germline V gene sequence: CDR1 SGHTA, CDR2 FQGNSA. The CDR3 region has the DNA TGTGCCAGCAGCTTAGCCCCCTCCGGTAACTACGAGCAGTACTTC. It codes for CASSLAPSGNYEQYF. The full variable domain, completed using reference TRBV7-2 and TRBJ2-7, is GAGVSQSPSNKVTEKGKDVELRCDPISGHTALYWYRQSLGQGLEFLIYFQGNSAPDKSGLPSDRFSAERTGGSVSTLTIQRTQQEDSAVYLCASSLAPSGNYEQYFGPGTRLTVT.

The rearrangement joins TRBV5-4 to TRBJ1-2; 10 nucleotides agree with TRBD1. Germline assignment: CDR1 SGHNT and CDR2 YYREEE (reference sequence). The CDR3 covers 14 residues. V lost 3 bases to trimming and J lost 4 bases; unmatched junction nucleotides: 3. The DNA of the CDR3 is TGTGCCAGCAGCTCCGGACAGGGGGTCTATGGCTACACCTTC. It translates to CASSSGQGVYGYTF.

The gene calls are TRBV14 and TRBJ2-2, with 8 bases lining up with TRBD2. Trimming took 4 bases from V and 3 from J; bases not matched to a gene: 4. The germline gives CDR1 SGHDN, CDR2 FVKESK. The CDR3 is 15 residues long. The CDR3 sequence is CASSRTSGYTGELFF. As DNA, the CDR3 is TGTGCCAGCAGCCGCACTAGCGGTTACACCGGGGAGCTGTTTTTT.

This clone appeared once. The rearrangement links TRBV4-1 to TRBJ1-1; D uncertain. Trimming pared 0 bases from V and 0 bases from J, leaving 11 bases between. This CDR3 contains 16 residues. Germline CDR1 reads MGHRA; CDR2 reads YSYEKL. The chain's CDR3 is CASSQDSFPMNTEAFF. The DNA of the CDR3 is TGCGCCAGCAGCCAAGATAGCTTCCCTATGAACACTGAAGCTTTCTTT.

This clone was detected once. This chain joins TRBV6-4 and TRBJ1-3; D is unresolved. This CDR3 comprises 13 residues. Trimming pared 4 bases from V and 4 bases from J, leaving 8 bases between. Looked up from germline, CDR1 is MRHNA and CDR2 is SNTAGT. CDR3 protein: CASSVEAGNTIYF. In DNA form, the CDR3 reads TGTGCCAGCAGTGTGGAGGCGGGAAACACCATATATTTT.

J is TRBJ2-2 and V is TRBV5-1; 8 positions agree with TRBD2. The CDR3 totals 16 residues. V trimming: 0 bases; J trimming: 7 bases; junction bases outside the gene matches: 8. Germline V gene sequence: CDR1 SGHRS, CDR2 YFSETQ. CDR3 sequence: CASSLGDRLARGELFF. The CDR3 DNA sequence: TGCGCCAGCAGCTTGGGGGACCGACTAGCGCGCGGGGAGCTGTTTTTT.

The chain combines TRBV29-1 with TRBJ2-7; 7 bases are a match to TRBD1. Trimming took 7 bases from V and 6 from J; bases not matched to a gene: 18. In germline, CDR1 is SQVTM, CDR2 ANQGSEA. The CDR3 is made up of 15 amino acids. The CDR3 protein is CSALLDRVSLTEQYF. The CDR3 DNA follows: TGCAGCGCCCTTCTTGACAGGGTAAGTCTCACCGAGCAGTACTTC.

The chain is built from TRBV4-1 and TRBJ2-3; D is uncertain. This CDR3 is 17 amino acids long. The V end lost 1 base, the J end lost 2 bases, and 16 bases lay between the germline ends. Germline V gene lookup returns CDR1 MGHRA and CDR2 YSYEKL. CDR3 sequence reads: CASSQVPTGIFTDTQYF. The CDR3, as DNA: TGCGCCAGCAGCCAAGTTCCGACTGGCATTTTCACAGATACGCAGTATTTT.

The chain carries TRBV1 and TRBJ2-7; TRBD2 is the table's D call, not checked against the DNA. TRBV1 has pseudogene status. The CDR3 has 18 amino acids. CDR3 DNA sequence: TGCACCAGCAGCCAAGACGCTGCCGGACTAGCGGGAGGGAGCGAGCAGTACTTC. Its translation is CTSSQDAAGLAGGSEQYF.

The rearrangement joins TRBV6-1 to TRBJ1-1; the D is unclear. Germline CDR1 is MNHNS and CDR2 is SASEGT. This CDR3 has 12 residues. Trimming took 2 bases from V and 6 from J, leaving 7 bases between them. DNA of the CDR3: TGTGCCAGCAGTGAATATGTCGCTGAAGCTTTCTTT. It translates to CASSEYVAEAFF.